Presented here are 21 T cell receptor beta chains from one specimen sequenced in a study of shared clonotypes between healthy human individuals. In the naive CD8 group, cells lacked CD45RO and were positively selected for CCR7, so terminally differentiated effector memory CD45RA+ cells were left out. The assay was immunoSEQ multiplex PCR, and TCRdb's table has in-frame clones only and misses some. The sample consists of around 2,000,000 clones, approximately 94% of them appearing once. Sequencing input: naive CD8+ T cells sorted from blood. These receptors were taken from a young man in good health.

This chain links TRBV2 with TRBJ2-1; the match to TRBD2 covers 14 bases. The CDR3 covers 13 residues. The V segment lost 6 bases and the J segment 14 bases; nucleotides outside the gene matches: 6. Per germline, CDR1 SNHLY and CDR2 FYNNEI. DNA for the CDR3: TGTGCCAGCAGGGGGACTAGCGGGAGTGATGAGTTCTTC. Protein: CASRGTSGSDEFF.

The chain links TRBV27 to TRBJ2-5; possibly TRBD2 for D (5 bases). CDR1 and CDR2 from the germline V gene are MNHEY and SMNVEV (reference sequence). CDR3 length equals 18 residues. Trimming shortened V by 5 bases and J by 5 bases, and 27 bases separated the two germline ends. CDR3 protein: CASSPASVSLALVETQYF. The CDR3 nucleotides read TGTGCCAGCAGTCCCGCGAGTGTGAGTCTAGCTTTGGTGGAGACCCAGTACTTC.

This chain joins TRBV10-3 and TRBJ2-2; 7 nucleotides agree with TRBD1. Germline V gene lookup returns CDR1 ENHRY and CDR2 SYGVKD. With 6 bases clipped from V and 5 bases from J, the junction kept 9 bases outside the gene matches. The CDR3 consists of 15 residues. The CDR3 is CAISPDRVGTGELFF. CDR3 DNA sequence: TGTGCCATCAGCCCAGACAGGGTAGGGACCGGGGAGCTGTTTTTT.

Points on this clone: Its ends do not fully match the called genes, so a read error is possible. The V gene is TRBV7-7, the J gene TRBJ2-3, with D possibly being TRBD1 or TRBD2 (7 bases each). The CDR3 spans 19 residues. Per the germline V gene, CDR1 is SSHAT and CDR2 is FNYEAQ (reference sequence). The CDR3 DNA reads TGTGCTAGCAGCTTAGAGGCCGTCTTCAGGGGGGGGCCGCCAGATACGCAGTATTTT. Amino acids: CASSLEAVFRGGPPDTQYF. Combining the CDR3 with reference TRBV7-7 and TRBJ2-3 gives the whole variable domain GAGVSQSPRYKVTKRGQDVTLRCDPISSHATLYWYQQALGQGPEFLTYFNYEAQPDKSGLPSDRFSAERPEGSISTLTIQRTEQRDSAMYRCASSLEAVFRGGPPDTQYFGPGTRLTVL.

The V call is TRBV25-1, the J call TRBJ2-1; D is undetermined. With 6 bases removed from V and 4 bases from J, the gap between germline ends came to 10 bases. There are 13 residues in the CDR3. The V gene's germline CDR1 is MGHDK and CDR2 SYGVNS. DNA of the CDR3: TGTGCCAGCAGGACGATACTGTACAATGAGCAGTTCTTC. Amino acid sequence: CASRTILYNEQFF.

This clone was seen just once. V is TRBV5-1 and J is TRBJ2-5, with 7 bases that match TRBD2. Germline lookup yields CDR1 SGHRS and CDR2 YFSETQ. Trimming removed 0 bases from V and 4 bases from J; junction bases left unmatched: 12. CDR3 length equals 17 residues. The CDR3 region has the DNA TGCGCCAGCAGCTTGGAGATAGCGGGCCCCCCCTCAGAGACCCAGTACTTC. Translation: CASSLEIAGPPSETQYF. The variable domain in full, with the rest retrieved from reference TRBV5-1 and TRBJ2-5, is KAGVTQTPRYLIKTRGQQVTLSCSPISGHRSVSWYQQTPGQGLQFLFEYFSETQRNKGNFPGRFSGRQFSNSRSEMNVSTLELGDSALYLCASSLEIAGPPSETQYFGPGTRLLVL.

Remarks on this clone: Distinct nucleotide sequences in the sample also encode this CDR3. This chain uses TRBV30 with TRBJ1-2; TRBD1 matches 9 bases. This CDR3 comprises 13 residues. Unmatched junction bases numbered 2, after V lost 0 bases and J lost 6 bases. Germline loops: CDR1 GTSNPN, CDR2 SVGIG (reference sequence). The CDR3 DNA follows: TGTGCCTGGAGTGTAACAGGGGGCGATGGCTACACCTTC. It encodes CAWSVTGGDGYTF.

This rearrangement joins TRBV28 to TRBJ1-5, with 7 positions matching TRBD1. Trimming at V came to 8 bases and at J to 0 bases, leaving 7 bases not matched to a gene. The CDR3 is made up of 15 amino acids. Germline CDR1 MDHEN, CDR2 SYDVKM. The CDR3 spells CASLRDSNSNQPQHF. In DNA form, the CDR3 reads TGTGCCAGCTTAAGGGACAGCAATAGCAATCAGCCCCAGCATTTT. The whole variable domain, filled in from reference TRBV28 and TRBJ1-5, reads DVKVTQSSRYLVKRTGEKVFLECVQDMDHENMFWYRQDPGLGLRLIYFSYDVKMKEKGDIPEGYSVSREKKERFSLILESASTNQTSMYLCASLRDSNSNQPQHFGDGTRLSIL.

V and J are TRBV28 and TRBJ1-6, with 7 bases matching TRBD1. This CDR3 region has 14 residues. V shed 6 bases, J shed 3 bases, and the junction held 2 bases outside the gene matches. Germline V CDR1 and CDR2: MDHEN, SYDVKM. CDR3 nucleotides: TGTGCCAGCAGCTGGGACAGCTATAATTCACCCCTCCACTTT. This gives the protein CASSWDSYNSPLHF. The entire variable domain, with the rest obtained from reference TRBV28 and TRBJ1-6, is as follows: DVKVTQSSRYLVKRTGEKVFLECVQDMDHENMFWYRQDPGLGLRLIYFSYDVKMKEKGDIPEGYSVSREKKERFSLILESASTNQTSMYLCASSWDSYNSPLHFGNGTRLTVT.

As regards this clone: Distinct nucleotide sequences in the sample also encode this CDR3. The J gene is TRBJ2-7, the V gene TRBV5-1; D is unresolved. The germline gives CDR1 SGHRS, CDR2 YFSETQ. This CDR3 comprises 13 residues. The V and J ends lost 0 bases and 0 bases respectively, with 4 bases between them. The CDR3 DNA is TGCGCCAGCAGCTTGGCGGGCTCCTACGAGCAGTACTTC. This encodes CASSLAGSYEQYF.

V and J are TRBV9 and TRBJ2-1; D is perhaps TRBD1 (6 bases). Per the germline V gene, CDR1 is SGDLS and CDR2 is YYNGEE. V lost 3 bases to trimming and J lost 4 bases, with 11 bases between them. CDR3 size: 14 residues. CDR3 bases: TGTGCCAGCAGCGCCAGGGGCACTTACAATGAGCAGTTCTTC. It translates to CASSARGTYNEQFF.

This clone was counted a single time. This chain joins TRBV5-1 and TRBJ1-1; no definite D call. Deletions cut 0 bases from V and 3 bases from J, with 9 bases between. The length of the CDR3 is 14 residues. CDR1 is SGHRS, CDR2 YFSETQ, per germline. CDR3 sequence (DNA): TGCGCCAGCAGCTTGGAGGCCAGAGACACTGAAGCTTTCTTT. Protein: CASSLEARDTEAFF.

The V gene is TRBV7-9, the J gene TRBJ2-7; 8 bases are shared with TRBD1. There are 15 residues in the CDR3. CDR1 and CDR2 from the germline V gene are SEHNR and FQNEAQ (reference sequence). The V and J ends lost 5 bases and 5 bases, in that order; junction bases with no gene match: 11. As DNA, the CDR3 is TGTGCCAGCAGCGTCAAGGGACAGGTAGGCAACGAGCAGTACTTC. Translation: CASSVKGQVGNEQYF.

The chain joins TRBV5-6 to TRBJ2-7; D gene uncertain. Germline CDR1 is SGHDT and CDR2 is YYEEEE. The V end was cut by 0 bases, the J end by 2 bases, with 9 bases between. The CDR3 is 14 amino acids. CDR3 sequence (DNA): TGTGCCAGCAGCTTGGGGCAGAACGCCTACGAGCAGTACTTC. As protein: CASSLGQNAYEQYF. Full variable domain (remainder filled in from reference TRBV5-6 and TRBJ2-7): DAGVTQSPTHLIKTRGQQVTLRCSPKSGHDTVSWYQQALGQGPQFIFQYYEEEERQRGNFPDRFSGHQFPNYSSELNVNALLLGDSALYLCASSLGQNAYEQYFGPGTRLTVT.

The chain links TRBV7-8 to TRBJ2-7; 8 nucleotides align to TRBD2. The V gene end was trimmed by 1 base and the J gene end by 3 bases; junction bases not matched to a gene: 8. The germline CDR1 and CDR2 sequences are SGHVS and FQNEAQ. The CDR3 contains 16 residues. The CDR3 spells CASSLGPGLALYEQYF. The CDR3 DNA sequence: TGTGCCAGCAGCTTAGGGCCTGGACTAGCTCTCTACGAGCAGTACTTC.

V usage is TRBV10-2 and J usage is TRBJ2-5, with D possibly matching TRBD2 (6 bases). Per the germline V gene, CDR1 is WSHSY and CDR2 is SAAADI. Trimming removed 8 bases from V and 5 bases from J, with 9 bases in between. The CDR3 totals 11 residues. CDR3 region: CASGTLETQYF. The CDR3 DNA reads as TGCGCCAGCGGGACTCTGGAGACCCAGTACTTC.

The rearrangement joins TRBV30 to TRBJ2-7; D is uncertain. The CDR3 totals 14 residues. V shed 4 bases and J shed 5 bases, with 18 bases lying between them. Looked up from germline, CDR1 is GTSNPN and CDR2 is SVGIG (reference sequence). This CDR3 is CAWTSPNVAHEQYF. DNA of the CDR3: TGTGCCTGGACCTCACCCAATGTCGCCCACGAGCAGTACTTC.

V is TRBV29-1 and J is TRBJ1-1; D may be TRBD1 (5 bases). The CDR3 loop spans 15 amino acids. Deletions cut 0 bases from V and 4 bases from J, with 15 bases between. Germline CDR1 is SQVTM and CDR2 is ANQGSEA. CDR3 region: CSVEDLQAGTTEAFF. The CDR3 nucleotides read TGCAGCGTTGAAGATCTTCAGGCAGGGACCACTGAAGCTTTCTTT.

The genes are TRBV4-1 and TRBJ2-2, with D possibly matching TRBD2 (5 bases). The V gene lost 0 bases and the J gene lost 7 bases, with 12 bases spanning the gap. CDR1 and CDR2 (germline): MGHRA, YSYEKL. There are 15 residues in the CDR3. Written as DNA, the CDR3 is TGCGCCAGCAGCCAAGACCCCGGGGTCGTCGGGGAGCTGTTTTTT. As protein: CASSQDPGVVGELFF.

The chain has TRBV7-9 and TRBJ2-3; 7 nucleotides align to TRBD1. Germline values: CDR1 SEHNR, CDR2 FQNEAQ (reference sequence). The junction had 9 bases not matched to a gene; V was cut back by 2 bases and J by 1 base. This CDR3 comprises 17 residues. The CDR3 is CASSLTGDSWRTDTQYF. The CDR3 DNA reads TGTGCCAGCAGCTTAACCGGGGACAGCTGGCGCACAGATACGCAGTATTTT.

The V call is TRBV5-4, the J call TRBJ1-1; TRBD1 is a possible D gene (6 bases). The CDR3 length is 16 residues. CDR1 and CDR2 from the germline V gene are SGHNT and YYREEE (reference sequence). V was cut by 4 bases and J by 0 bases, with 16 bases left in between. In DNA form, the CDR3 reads TGTGCCAGCAGCACCCCGGAAGGACAGATGAACACTGAAGCTTTCTTT. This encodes CASSTPEGQMNTEAFF.